The present entry profiles one TCR beta chain with its context. Its antigen is still unknown. The sample comes from a study of cytomegalovirus exposure and HLA in healthy donors. Overall study: Clustering assigned 70% to 90% of the roughly 420 genotyped donors to the Caucasian-associated ancestry cluster.

The CDR3 runs 14 residues. In germline, CDR1 is SGHAT, CDR2 FQNNGV. V was pared by 0 bases and J by 7 bases, with 13 bases between. Primers for the PCR totalled 60 Vbeta and 13 Jbeta. Data came from immunoSEQ multiplex PCR; TCRdb stores just in-frame clones and leaves some out. The sample lists over 150,000 clones; around four fifths were seen once. When sampled, the donors appeared nominally healthy, though they likely had unrecorded immune exposures. Study conclusions and caveats: V- and J-gene trimming of TCR beta was linked (in a later analysis) to a missense DCLRE1C variant. Judged likely to be a sequencing artifact was a cluster of highly shared sequence variants.

The chain has TRBV11-2 and TRBJ2-7; D unresolved. This sequence was found in a woman between 45 and 60 years old in good health and CMV-seropositive. What was sequenced was PBMCs. DNA for the CDR3: TGTGCCAGCAGCTTAGAGACACAGACATGGGAGCAGTACTTC. This encodes CASSLETQTWEQYF.